This T cell receptor beta chain originates from a study of cytomegalovirus exposure and HLA in healthy donors. Study-level findings and limits: Another analysis was done later, and it associated approximately 15,000 TCR beta sequences with HLA alleles at 0.05 false discovery rate.

The CDR3 length is 13 residues. V lost 1 base to trimming and J lost 5 bases, with 8 bases between them. CDR1 is MGHRA, CDR2 YSYEKL, per germline. The donors were healthy bone marrow donors. The PCR had 60 Vbeta and 13 Jbeta primers. Using immunoSEQ multiplex PCR, the repertoire was profiled, and TCRdb retains in-frame clones only, with some absent. The sample comprises fewer than 100,000 clones, about 76% of which are singletons, and roughly 7.1% rests with the top ten. Details on this clone: The target antigen is unknown.

The chain uses TRBV4-1 and TRBJ2-5; D gene ambiguous. The sample taken for sequencing was PBMCs. The TCR comes from a man aged 35 to 55 in good health and CMV-seropositive. DNA of the CDR3: TGCGCCAGCAGCCAAGGGCAGAGGGAGACCCAGTACTTC. It is translated as CASSQGQRETQYF.